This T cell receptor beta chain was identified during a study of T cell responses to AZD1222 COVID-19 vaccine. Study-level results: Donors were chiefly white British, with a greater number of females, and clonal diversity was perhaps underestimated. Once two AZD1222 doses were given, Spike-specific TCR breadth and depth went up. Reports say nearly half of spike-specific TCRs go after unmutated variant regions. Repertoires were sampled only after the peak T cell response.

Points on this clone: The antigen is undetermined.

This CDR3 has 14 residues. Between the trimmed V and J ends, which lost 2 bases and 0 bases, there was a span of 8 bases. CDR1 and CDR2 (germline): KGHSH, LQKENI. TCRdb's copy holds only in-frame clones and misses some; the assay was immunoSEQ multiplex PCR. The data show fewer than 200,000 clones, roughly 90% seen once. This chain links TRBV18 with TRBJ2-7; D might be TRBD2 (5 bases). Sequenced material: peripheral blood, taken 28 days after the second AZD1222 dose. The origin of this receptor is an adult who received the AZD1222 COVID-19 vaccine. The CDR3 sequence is CASSPSRDSYEQYF. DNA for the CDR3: TGTGCCAGCTCACCAAGCCGGGACTCCTACGAGCAGTACTTC.